The rows below give T cell receptor beta chains drawn from one sample of a study of shared clonotypes between healthy human individuals. The assay was immunoSEQ multiplex PCR, and TCRdb's table has in-frame clones only and misses some. The sample holds under 2,500,000 clones, 90% to 96% seen once. Sequenced input: naive CD4+ T cells sorted from blood. The source is a man aged 18 to 35 in good health. The CDR3 runs from the conserved cysteine through the conserved F or W. Each record gives: D gene, CDR3 length, clone size, J gene, V gene, CDR3 DNA, CDR3 protein. D genes are given only for firm matches. Not every row has a clone size; where given, it reads once, few, many or a size class.

D: TRBD1; length: 15; size: NA; J: TRBJ1-4; V: TRBV7-9; DNA: TGTGCCAGCAGCTTACAAAAGGGACAGAATGAAAAACTGTTTTTT; CDR3: CASSLQKGQNEKLFF
D: NA; length: 12; size: NA; J: TRBJ2-7; V: TRBV2; DNA: TGTGCCAGCACCAGGGACGGTCCCGAGCAGTACTTC; CDR3: CASTRDGPEQYF
D: TRBD2; length: 15; size: NA; J: TRBJ2-5; V: TRBV6-4; DNA: TGTGCCAGCACTACTAGCGGGGGGTGGGAAGAGACCCAGTACTTC; CDR3: CASTTSGGWEETQYF
D: NA; length: 12; size: NA; J: TRBJ2-2; V: TRBV18; DNA: TGTGCCAGCTCAGGGGTCCTCGGGGAGCTGTTTTTT; CDR3: CASSGVLGELFF
D: NA; length: 12; size: NA; J: TRBJ2-5; V: TRBV28; DNA: TGTGCCAGCAGTTTCAGAGCGGGGACAGAGTACTTC; CDR3: CASSFRAGTEYF
D: NA; length: 16; size: NA; J: TRBJ1-5; V: TRBV11-2; DNA: TGTGCCAGCAGCGTACCCCAGCACGGACTCAATCAGCCCCAGCATTTT; CDR3: CASSVPQHGLNQPQHF
D: NA; length: 18; size: NA; J: TRBJ2-1; V: TRBV15; DNA: TGTGCCACCAGCAGACCAGACAGGGAGGGAAGCTCCTACAATGAGCAGTTCTTC; CDR3: CATSRPDREGSSYNEQFF
D: TRBD2; length: 19; size: NA; J: TRBJ2-3; V: TRBV7-2; DNA: TGTGCCAGCAGCTTGGCAGGACTAGCGGGAGGCCCTAGCACAGATACGCAGTATTTT; CDR3: CASSLAGLAGGPSTDTQYF
D: NA; length: 14; size: NA; J: TRBJ1-2; V: TRBV30; DNA: TGTGCCTGGAGTGTACAAAATGTTGGCTATGGCTACACCTTC; CDR3: CAWSVQNVGYGYTF
D: TRBD2; length: 15; size: NA; J: TRBJ2-1; V: TRBV27; DNA: TGTGCCAGCAGTTTTGAGATAGCGGGTTACAATGAGCAGTTCTTC; CDR3: CASSFEIAGYNEQFF
D: NA; length: 13; size: once; J: TRBJ2-3; V: TRBV7-7; DNA: TGTGCTAGCAGCTCCCGGGCCACAGATACGCAGTATTTT; CDR3: CASSSRATDTQYF
D: NA; length: 13; size: NA; J: TRBJ1-3; V: TRBV19; DNA: TGTGCCACCATAGAACGAGGTGGAAACACCATATATTTT; CDR3: CATIERGGNTIYF
D: TRBD1; length: 14; size: NA; J: TRBJ1-2; V: TRBV30; DNA: TGTGCCTGGAGGAAGACAGGGACAGACTATGGCTACACCTTC; CDR3: CAWRKTGTDYGYTF
D: TRBD1; length: 14; size: NA; J: TRBJ1-2; V: TRBV18; DNA: TGTGCCAGCTCCCCGGGACAGGGGAACTATGGCTACACCTTC; CDR3: CASSPGQGNYGYTF
D: NA; length: 15; size: NA; J: TRBJ1-1; V: TRBV18; DNA: TGTGCCAGCTCACCACAAGCCGGGGGGAACACTGAAGCTTTCTTT; CDR3: CASSPQAGGNTEAFF
D: NA; length: 14; size: few; J: TRBJ1-1; V: TRBV7-2; DNA: TGTGCCAGCAGTCCCGGGACAAAGAACACTGAAGCTTTCTTT; CDR3: CASSPGTKNTEAFF
D: TRBD1; length: 14; size: NA; J: TRBJ1-2; V: TRBV29-1; DNA: TGCAGCGTTGCTACCGGGACAGGGGTAGGGGGCTACACCTTC; CDR3: CSVATGTGVGGYTF
D: NA; length: 14; size: once; J: TRBJ2-1; V: TRBV9; DNA: TGTGCCAGCAGCCTGACAGAGACCTACAATGAGCAGTTCTTC; CDR3: CASSLTETYNEQFF
D: NA; length: 16; size: NA; J: TRBJ2-3; V: TRBV5-1; DNA: TGCGCCAGCAGCCTGCAGATAGGCCAGCCTCAAGATACGCAGTATTTT; CDR3: CASSLQIGQPQDTQYF
D: NA; length: 16; size: NA; J: TRBJ1-2; V: TRBV5-1; DNA: TGCGCCAGCAGCGAGACTGGGCAGGGCCTGCACTATGGCTACACCTTC; CDR3: CASSETGQGLHYGYTF
D: TRBD2; length: 17; size: NA; J: TRBJ2-5; V: TRBV18; DNA: TGTGCCAGCTCATGGGTCCCCGGGACTAGCGGCCAAGAGACCCAGTACTTC; CDR3: CASSWVPGTSGQETQYF
D: NA; length: 13; size: NA; J: TRBJ1-1; V: TRBV6-5; DNA: TGTGCCGTTATGAGCCAGGGGTACACTGAAGCTTTCTTT; CDR3: CAVMSQGYTEAFF
D: NA; length: 12; size: NA; J: TRBJ1-5; V: TRBV27; DNA: TGTGCCAGCAGTTTCCCCCAGGGGCCCCAGCATTTT; CDR3: CASSFPQGPQHF
D: TRBD1; length: 15; size: NA; J: TRBJ1-6; V: TRBV6-1; DNA: TGTGCCAGCAGCGGAGGGGGCTTAGGTAATTCACCCCTCCACTTT; CDR3: CASSGGGLGNSPLHF
D: NA; length: 12; size: NA; J: TRBJ2-7; V: TRBV18; DNA: TGTGCCAGCTCACTGGACAGCTACGAGCAGTACTTC; CDR3: CASSLDSYEQYF
D: NA; length: 15; size: once; J: TRBJ2-1; V: TRBV13; DNA: TGTGCCAGCAGCTTCAGCGGTTTCTCCTACAATGAGCAGTTCTTC; CDR3: CASSFSGFSYNEQFF
D: NA; length: 12; size: once; J: TRBJ2-1; V: TRBV6-1; DNA: TGTGCCAGCATATGGTTGGACAATGAGCAGTTCTTC; CDR3: CASIWLDNEQFF
D: TRBD1; length: 15; size: NA; J: TRBJ2-1; V: TRBV11-2; DNA: TGTGCCAGCAGCGCCTTGACAGGGACCTACAATGAGCAGTTCTTC; CDR3: CASSALTGTYNEQFF
D: NA; length: 13; size: NA; J: TRBJ2-7; V: TRBV28; DNA: TGTGCCAGCAGTCCACCCCCTTTGTACGAGCAGTACTTC; CDR3: CASSPPPLYEQYF
D: NA; length: 14; size: NA; J: TRBJ2-4; V: TRBV5-6; DNA: TGTGCCAGCAGCTTGTCTGGGGCCAAAAACATTCAGTACTTC; CDR3: CASSLSGAKNIQYF
D: NA; length: 14; size: NA; J: TRBJ2-2; V: TRBV29-1; DNA: TGCAGCGTTGAGGTCCGGGCCTCCACCGGGGAGCTGTTTTTT; CDR3: CSVEVRASTGELFF
D: NA; length: 16; size: NA; J: TRBJ2-5; V: TRBV11-2; DNA: TGTGCCAGCAGCTCAGGATCTAGATCACTACAAGAGACCCAGTACTTC; CDR3: CASSSGSRSLQETQYF
D: NA; length: 12; size: NA; J: TRBJ2-7; V: TRBV5-1; DNA: TGCGCCAGCAGCCCAGGGGCCTACGAGCAGTACTTC; CDR3: CASSPGAYEQYF
D: NA; length: 16; size: NA; J: TRBJ1-3; V: TRBV25-1; DNA: TGTGCCAGCAGTGAGACAGGACCTCCGTCTGGAAACACCATATATTTT; CDR3: CASSETGPPSGNTIYF
D: NA; length: 12; size: once; J: TRBJ1-1; V: TRBV6-5; DNA: TGTGCCAGCAGCGACCGTATGACTGAAGCTTTCTTT; CDR3: CASSDRMTEAFF
D: NA; length: 15; size: NA; J: TRBJ2-7; V: TRBV11-2; DNA: TGTGCCAGCAGCCCACGACTAGAAATAACCTACGAGCAGTACTTC; CDR3: CASSPRLEITYEQYF
D: NA; length: 15; size: once; J: TRBJ1-3; V: TRBV2; DNA: TGTGCCAGCAGGGGCGGGACTCAGAGTGGAAACACCATATATTTT; CDR3: CASRGGTQSGNTIYF
D: NA; length: 14; size: NA; J: TRBJ2-2; V: TRBV5-8; DNA: TGTGCCAGCAGCTTGCAGGGGAACACCGGGGAGCTGTTTTTT; CDR3: CASSLQGNTGELFF
D: NA; length: 14; size: NA; J: TRBJ2-5; V: TRBV5-1; DNA: TGCGCCAGCAGCTCAGGATCCGGGGGAGAGACCCAGTACTTC; CDR3: CASSSGSGGETQYF
D: NA; length: 14; size: NA; J: TRBJ1-2; V: TRBV4-1; DNA: TGCGCCAGCAGCCAATCCGGGGGGTACTATGGCTACACCTTC; CDR3: CASSQSGGYYGYTF
D: NA; length: 14; size: NA; J: TRBJ2-2; V: TRBV5-1; DNA: TGCGCCAGCAGCTTGGCCGTGAATTCCGGGGAGCTGTTTTTT; CDR3: CASSLAVNSGELFF
D: TRBD1; length: 15; size: NA; J: TRBJ2-2; V: TRBV5-6; DNA: TGTGCCAGCAGCTCCGACAGGGGGTTCGGCGGGGAGCTGTTTTTT; CDR3: CASSSDRGFGGELFF
D: NA; length: 13; size: NA; J: TRBJ2-7; V: TRBV18; DNA: TGTGCCAGCTCACCAGGGAACAGCTACGAGCAGTACTTC; CDR3: CASSPGNSYEQYF
D: NA; length: 13; size: NA; J: TRBJ2-7; V: TRBV6-5; DNA: TGTGCCAGCAGTTACCAACAGGCGGGAGAGCAGTACTTC; CDR3: CASSYQQAGEQYF
D: NA; length: 14; size: NA; J: TRBJ1-2; V: TRBV6-6; DNA: TGTGCCAGCAGTTACCGATCCGGGAGATATGGCTACACCTTC; CDR3: CASSYRSGRYGYTF
D: TRBD1; length: 13; size: once; J: TRBJ2-7; V: TRBV28; DNA: TGTGCCTCCAGGGGGACCTCCTCCTACGAGCAGTACTTC; CDR3: CASRGTSSYEQYF
D: NA; length: 14; size: NA; J: TRBJ2-2; V: TRBV5-6; DNA: TGTGCCAGCAGCAGAGCGGCGTTCACCGGGGAGCTGTTTTTT; CDR3: CASSRAAFTGELFF
D: TRBD1; length: 13; size: NA; J: TRBJ2-7; V: TRBV5-1; DNA: TGCGCCAGCAGCGGGGGACAGGCTCACGAGCAGTACTTC; CDR3: CASSGGQAHEQYF
D: NA; length: 13; size: NA; J: TRBJ1-2; V: TRBV5-5; DNA: TGTGCCAGCAGCCCGGACACTAACTATGGCTACACCTTC; CDR3: CASSPDTNYGYTF
D: NA; length: 20; size: NA; J: TRBJ1-3; V: TRBV5-1; DNA: TGCGCCAGCAGCTTGGGGGTCCGGGGCAGATCCATCAGCTCTGGAAACACCATATATTTT; CDR3: CASSLGVRGRSISSGNTIYF
D: NA; length: 14; size: NA; J: TRBJ2-2; V: TRBV30; DNA: TGTGCCTGGAGTAGAGCTCCGAACACCGGGGAGCTGTTTTTT; CDR3: CAWSRAPNTGELFF
D: TRBD1; length: 14; size: once; J: TRBJ1-2; V: TRBV6-5; DNA: TGTGCCAGCAGTTACTCACCGACAGGGGATGGCTACACCTTC; CDR3: CASSYSPTGDGYTF
D: TRBD1; length: 13; size: NA; J: TRBJ2-7; V: TRBV10-3; DNA: TGTGCCGCCCGGGACAGGGGTCTTGGCGAGCAGTACTTC; CDR3: CAARDRGLGEQYF
D: NA; length: 15; size: once; J: TRBJ2-5; V: TRBV9; DNA: TGTGCCAGCAGCGCCTTCGGAATAGAGAAAGAGACCCAGTACTTC; CDR3: CASSAFGIEKETQYF
D: NA; length: 12; size: NA; J: TRBJ1-3; V: TRBV19; DNA: TGTGCCAGTAGTGCATCTGGAAACACCATATATTTT; CDR3: CASSASGNTIYF
D: TRBD2; length: 20; size: NA; J: TRBJ2-1; V: TRBV12-5; DNA: TGTGCTAGTGGTCCCGAGCCCCATCCCGGAGCGGGATTCATTTACAATGAGCAGTTCTTC; CDR3: CASGPEPHPGAGFIYNEQFF
D: TRBD2; length: 17; size: NA; J: TRBJ2-7; V: TRBV5-4; DNA: TGTGCCAGCAGCTTGGCGTTGGGACTAGCGGGGACCTACGAGCAGTACTTC; CDR3: CASSLALGLAGTYEQYF
D: NA; length: 11; size: NA; J: TRBJ2-7; V: TRBV27; DNA: TGTGCCAGCGGCAGGGCGGGCGAGCAGTACTTC; CDR3: CASGRAGEQYF
D: NA; length: 13; size: NA; J: TRBJ2-1; V: TRBV6-5; DNA: TGTGCCAGCAGCGCGCGGCGGGCCAATGAGCAGTTCTTC; CDR3: CASSARRANEQFF
D: NA; length: 15; size: NA; J: TRBJ2-1; V: TRBV6-5; DNA: TGTGCCAGCAGTTCCCTTCTGGGAGGGGGAAATGAGCAGTTCTTC; CDR3: CASSSLLGGGNEQFF